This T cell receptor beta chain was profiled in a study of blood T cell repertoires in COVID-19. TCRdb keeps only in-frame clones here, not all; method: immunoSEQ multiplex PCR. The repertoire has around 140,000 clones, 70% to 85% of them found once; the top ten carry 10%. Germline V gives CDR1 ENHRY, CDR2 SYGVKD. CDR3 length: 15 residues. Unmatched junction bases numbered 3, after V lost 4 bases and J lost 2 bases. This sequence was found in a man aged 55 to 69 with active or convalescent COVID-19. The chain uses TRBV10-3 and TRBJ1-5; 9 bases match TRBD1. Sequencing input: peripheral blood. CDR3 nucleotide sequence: TGTGCCATCAGTGTGACAGGGGGTGGCAATCAGCCCCAGCATTTT. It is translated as CAISVTGGGNQPQHF.